This is a list of T cell receptor beta chains from one sample in a study of blood T cells in healthy people across ages. TCRdb redid the calling of the 5' RACE reads with MiXCR, one entry per CDR3 protein. The top ten clones hold approximately 7.7% of a sample with about 1,500,000 distinct CDR3 sequences, about 28% of them seen once. Material for sequencing was blood. These receptors originate from a woman aged 25 to 39 in good health. Both conserved end residues are part of each CDR3. D genes are given only for firm matches. Clone size is not always given. Where it is, it says once, few, many or a class for expanded clones.

V gene: TRBV2; D gene: -; clone size: -; J gene: TRBJ2-5; CDR3 protein: CASSVLGETQYF; CDR3 DNA: TGTGCCAGCAGTGTCTTGGGGGAGACCCAGTACTTC
V gene: TRBV2; D gene: -; clone size: few; J gene: TRBJ2-1; CDR3 protein: CASSPKNEQFF; CDR3 DNA: TGTGCCAGCAGCCCGAAGAATGAGCAGTTCTTC
V gene: TRBV5-1; D gene: TRBD1; clone size: many; J gene: TRBJ2-5; CDR3 protein: CASSPFKGQGTDEQYF; CDR3 DNA: TGCGCCAGCAGCCCCTTCAAAGGACAGGGTACGGATGAGCAGTACTTC
V gene: TRBV28; D gene: -; clone size: -; J gene: TRBJ1-2; CDR3 protein: CASSVGGAGSHYGYTF; CDR3 DNA: TGTGCCAGCAGTGTCGGGGGGGCAGGGTCCCACTATGGCTACACCTTC
V gene: TRBV12-3/TRBV12-4; D gene: -; clone size: -; J gene: TRBJ1-2; CDR3 protein: CASRSSAQGGGYTF; CDR3 DNA: TGTGCCAGCAGGTCGTCCGCGCAGGGAGGGGGCTACACCTTC
V gene: TRBV20-1; D gene: TRBD1; clone size: few; J gene: TRBJ2-1; CDR3 protein: CSARDPGTGSYNEQFF; CDR3 DNA: TGCAGTGCTAGAGATCCCGGGACAGGCTCCTACAATGAGCAGTTCTTC
V gene: TRBV7-8; D gene: TRBD1; clone size: -; J gene: TRBJ1-2; CDR3 protein: CASSLQSGTGTGYTF; CDR3 DNA: TGTGCCAGCAGCTTACAATCCGGGACAGGGACTGGCTACACCTTC
V gene: TRBV30; D gene: TRBD2; clone size: -; J gene: TRBJ2-1; CDR3 protein: CAWSGGRAFNEQFF; CDR3 DNA: TGTGCCTGGAGTGGCGGGAGGGCCTTCAATGAGCAGTTCTTC
V gene: TRBV6-6; D gene: TRBD1; clone size: few; J gene: TRBJ1-5; CDR3 protein: CASSPRAGQGYQPQHF; CDR3 DNA: TGTGCCAGCAGCCCCCGGGCGGGACAGGGTTATCAGCCCCAGCATTTT
V gene: TRBV20-1; D gene: TRBD2; clone size: -; J gene: TRBJ2-4; CDR3 protein: CSARGTLAGRLYNEQYF; CDR3 DNA: TGCAGTGCTAGAGGAACCTTAGCGGGGAGACTCTACAATGAGCAGTACTTC
V gene: TRBV5-1; D gene: TRBD2; clone size: -; J gene: TRBJ2-7; CDR3 protein: CASSLGFAGGYEQYF; CDR3 DNA: TGCGCCAGCAGCTTGGGGTTTGCGGGGGGGTACGAGCAGTACTTC
V gene: TRBV27; D gene: -; clone size: few; J gene: TRBJ1-1; CDR3 protein: CASGQRNTEAFF; CDR3 DNA: TGTGCCAGCGGACAGAGGAACACTGAAGCTTTCTTT
V gene: TRBV4-3; D gene: -; clone size: -; J gene: TRBJ2-5; CDR3 protein: CASSQASENRGPGGQYF; CDR3 DNA: TGCGCCAGCAGCCAAGCATCCGAAAACAGGGGCCCGGGAGGGCAGTACTTC
V gene: TRBV19; D gene: -; clone size: -; J gene: TRBJ1-5; CDR3 protein: CASRKAGTALDQPQHF; CDR3 DNA: TGTGCCAGTAGAAAAGCCGGGACTGCGCTAGACCAGCCCCAGCATTTT
V gene: TRBV19; D gene: -; clone size: -; J gene: TRBJ2-3; CDR3 protein: CASRPGGLRGEKLYF; CDR3 DNA: TGTGCCAGCCGACCCGGGGGTCTCCGGGGTGAAAAACTGTATTTT
V gene: TRBV7-9; D gene: -; clone size: -; J gene: TRBJ1-1; CDR3 protein: CASSGATNKEEGSRLSFF; CDR3 DNA: TGTGCCAGCAGCGGGGCGACAAACAAGGAGGAAGGAAGCCGATTATCTTTCTTT
V gene: TRBV14; D gene: TRBD1; clone size: -; J gene: TRBJ1-1; CDR3 protein: CASSQGTGVGDTEAFF; CDR3 DNA: TGTGCCAGCAGCCAGGGGACAGGGGTTGGTGACACTGAAGCTTTTTTT
V gene: TRBV5-1; D gene: TRBD2; clone size: -; J gene: TRBJ2-1; CDR3 protein: CASSLDAGGDEQFF; CDR3 DNA: TGCGCCAGCAGCTTGGACGCGGGAGGCGATGAGCAGTTCTTC
V gene: TRBV11-2; D gene: -; clone size: -; J gene: TRBJ1-5; CDR3 protein: CASSLHGGGNQPQHF; CDR3 DNA: TGTGCCAGCAGCCTACACGGAGGGGGCAATCAGCCCCAGCATTTT
V gene: TRBV7-2; D gene: TRBD2; clone size: -; J gene: TRBJ2-7; CDR3 protein: CASRSGNSYEQYF; CDR3 DNA: TGTGCCAGCAGAAGCGGGAACTCCTACGAGCAGTACTTC
V gene: TRBV20-1; D gene: -; clone size: few; J gene: TRBJ1-3; CDR3 protein: CSAEGDRYTIYF; CDR3 DNA: TGCAGTGCGGAGGGGGATAGGTACACCATATATTTT
V gene: TRBV12-3/TRBV12-4; D gene: -; clone size: -; J gene: TRBJ2-3; CDR3 protein: CASSPDDGSPDTQYF; CDR3 DNA: TGTGCCAGCAGTCCAGACGACGGGAGTCCAGATACGCAGTATTTT
V gene: TRBV27; D gene: TRBD2; clone size: many; J gene: TRBJ2-5; CDR3 protein: CASSSTKTSEETQYF; CDR3 DNA: TGTGCCAGCAGTTCCACTAAGACTAGCGAAGAGACCCAGTACTTC
V gene: TRBV12-3/TRBV12-4; D gene: -; clone size: many; J gene: TRBJ2-5; CDR3 protein: CASSFSGLETQYF; CDR3 DNA: TGTGCCAGCAGTTTTAGTGGTTTGGAGACCCAGTACTTC
V gene: TRBV2; D gene: -; clone size: -; J gene: TRBJ1-3; CDR3 protein: CASSDRTVGTTIYF; CDR3 DNA: TGTGCCAGCAGTGACAGGACAGTAGGGACCACCATATATTTT
V gene: TRBV4-1; D gene: -; clone size: -; J gene: TRBJ1-4; CDR3 protein: CASSQGGREKLFF; CDR3 DNA: TGCGCCAGCAGCCAGGGCGGCAGGGAAAAACTGTTTTTT
V gene: TRBV1; D gene: -; clone size: -; J gene: TRBJ2-7; CDR3 protein: CTSSQEGEQGIGSPDYYEQYF; CDR3 DNA: TGCACCAGCAGCCAAGAGGGGGAACAAGGCATAGGATCCCCGGACTACTACGAGCAGTACTTC
V gene: TRBV7-2; D gene: -; clone size: many; J gene: TRBJ2-7; CDR3 protein: CASSSLPGVPSYEQYF; CDR3 DNA: TGTGCCAGCAGCTCCTTACCAGGCGTTCCCTCCTACGAGCAGTACTTC
V gene: TRBV10-2; D gene: TRBD1; clone size: -; J gene: TRBJ1-1; CDR3 protein: CASSGGQYTEAFF; CDR3 DNA: TGCGCCAGCAGTGGGGGACAGTACACTGAAGCTTTCTTT
V gene: TRBV28; D gene: -; clone size: few; J gene: TRBJ2-1; CDR3 protein: CASSSRAGSHNEQFF; CDR3 DNA: TGTGCCAGCAGTTCCCGGGCGGGATCGCATAATGAGCAGTTCTTC
V gene: TRBV14; D gene: -; clone size: -; J gene: TRBJ2-1; CDR3 protein: CASSQSVYEQFF; CDR3 DNA: TGTGCCAGCAGCCAAAGCGTCTATGAGCAGTTCTTC
V gene: TRBV7-9; D gene: -; clone size: -; J gene: TRBJ2-1; CDR3 protein: CASSSRKTDSYNEQFF; CDR3 DNA: TGTGCCAGCAGCTCTCGTAAAACTGACTCCTACAATGAGCAGTTCTTC
V gene: TRBV19; D gene: -; clone size: -; J gene: TRBJ1-5; CDR3 protein: CASSADRLNSYSNQPQHF; CDR3 DNA: TGTGCCAGTAGTGCAGACAGGTTGAATTCTTATAGCAATCAGCCCCAGCATTTT
V gene: TRBV12-3/TRBV12-4; D gene: -; clone size: -; J gene: TRBJ1-1; CDR3 protein: CASSAGSQAFF; CDR3 DNA: TGTGCCAGCAGTGCCGGGTCACAAGCTTTCTTT
V gene: TRBV3-1; D gene: -; clone size: -; J gene: TRBJ2-3; CDR3 protein: CASSQQLGGDTQYF; CDR3 DNA: TGTGCCAGCAGCCAACAATTGGGTGGGGATACGCAGTATTTT
V gene: TRBV20-1; D gene: TRBD1; clone size: -; J gene: TRBJ1-2; CDR3 protein: CSAWTGPSNYGYTF; CDR3 DNA: TGCAGTGCCTGGACAGGGCCTTCTAACTATGGCTACACCTTC
V gene: TRBV11-2; D gene: -; clone size: -; J gene: TRBJ1-6; CDR3 protein: CASSPAGNSYNSPLHF; CDR3 DNA: TGTGCCAGCAGCCCCGCGGGGAACTCCTATAATTCACCCCTCCACTTT
V gene: TRBV20-1; D gene: TRBD1; clone size: many; J gene: TRBJ1-2; CDR3 protein: CSARESGGGPGYTF; CDR3 DNA: TGCAGTGCTAGAGAGTCAGGGGGCGGTCCTGGCTACACCTTC
V gene: TRBV28; D gene: TRBD2; clone size: many; J gene: TRBJ2-5; CDR3 protein: CASSKRLAGVETQYF; CDR3 DNA: TGTGCCAGCTCAAAACGACTAGCGGGGGTAGAGACCCAGTACTTC
V gene: TRBV2; D gene: -; clone size: -; J gene: TRBJ1-4; CDR3 protein: CASSESDHRISRNEKLFF; CDR3 DNA: TGTGCCAGCAGTGAATCGGACCACAGGATCTCACGGAATGAAAAACTGTTTTTT
V gene: TRBV2; D gene: -; clone size: -; J gene: TRBJ1-4; CDR3 protein: CASSETVEKRFF; CDR3 DNA: TGTGCCAGCAGTGAAACGGTTGAAAAACGGTTTTTT
V gene: TRBV12-3/TRBV12-4; D gene: TRBD2; clone size: many; J gene: TRBJ2-7; CDR3 protein: CASSRDSGRSYEQYF; CDR3 DNA: TGTGCCAGCAGCCGGGATAGCGGGAGATCTTACGAGCAGTACTTC
V gene: TRBV29-1; D gene: TRBD2; clone size: few; J gene: TRBJ2-3; CDR3 protein: CSPGTSGRNPTSTDTQYF; CDR3 DNA: TGCAGCCCGGGGACTAGCGGGAGGAATCCAACTAGCACAGATACGCAGTATTTT
V gene: TRBV28; D gene: -; clone size: -; J gene: TRBJ2-7; CDR3 protein: CAGRRDYEQYF; CDR3 DNA: TGTGCCGGCAGGCGGGACTACGAGCAGTACTTC
V gene: TRBV7-9; D gene: -; clone size: many; J gene: TRBJ2-3; CDR3 protein: CASSLRQSSTDTQYF; CDR3 DNA: TGTGCCAGCAGCTTAAGACAGAGTAGCACAGATACGCAGTATTTT
V gene: TRBV12-3/TRBV12-4; D gene: -; clone size: few; J gene: TRBJ1-1; CDR3 protein: CATLEGVAEAFF; CDR3 DNA: TGTGCCACTTTAGAAGGGGTGGCTGAAGCTTTCTTT
V gene: TRBV29-1; D gene: TRBD1; clone size: -; J gene: TRBJ2-3; CDR3 protein: CSVAGGADTQYF; CDR3 DNA: TGCAGCGTGGCAGGGGGCGCAGATACGCAGTATTTT
V gene: TRBV20-1; D gene: TRBD2; clone size: few; J gene: TRBJ2-5; CDR3 protein: CSASAPLAGVETQYF; CDR3 DNA: TGCAGTGCTAGTGCCCCCCTAGCGGGGGTGGAGACCCAGTACTTC
V gene: TRBV5-1; D gene: TRBD1; clone size: few; J gene: TRBJ2-4; CDR3 protein: CASSSGQGEYIQYF; CDR3 DNA: TGCGCCAGCAGCTCTGGACAGGGTGAATACATTCAGTACTTC
V gene: TRBV6-6; D gene: -; clone size: many; J gene: TRBJ2-7; CDR3 protein: CASRQDTYEQYF; CDR3 DNA: TGTGCCAGCCGACAGGATACCTACGAGCAGTACTTC
V gene: TRBV20-1; D gene: TRBD1; clone size: few; J gene: TRBJ1-4; CDR3 protein: CSAWGQGDEKLFF; CDR3 DNA: TGCAGTGCCTGGGGACAGGGAGATGAAAAACTGTTTTTT
V gene: TRBV6-2/TRBV6-3; D gene: -; clone size: few; J gene: TRBJ1-2; CDR3 protein: CASSYVGVGYTF; CDR3 DNA: TGTGCCAGCAGTTACGTCGGGGTCGGCTACACCTTC
V gene: TRBV4-1; D gene: -; clone size: many; J gene: TRBJ2-7; CDR3 protein: CASSPKGDVRDEQYF; CDR3 DNA: TGCGCCAGCAGCCCTAAAGGTGATGTGCGTGACGAGCAGTACTTC